The 30 T cell receptor beta chains in this list originate from one sample, sequenced in a study of OX40 agonist ivuxolimab in advanced cancers. Preparation of the library involved the immunoSEQ multiplex PCR assay. The source is immuneACCESS, and TCRdb retained only in-frame sequences with V and J called. Part of the clones is not carried over; for the studies checked, unresolved V genes explain less than half of this, and the remainder is unexplained. Present in this sample are 40,000 or so clones, 85% of which were seen just once. The top ten clones comprise roughly 40% of the sample. This specimen was CD4+ or CD8+ T cells sorted from blood, taken in a trial of the OX40 agonist ivuxolimab. These receptors all stem from an adult with an advanced solid tumor such as melanoma, head and neck, liver or kidney cancer.

V and J are TRBV19 and TRBJ2-6; D is unclear. The CDR3 loop spans 15 amino acids. Per germline, CDR1 LNHDA and CDR2 SQIVND (reference sequence). V was pared by 7 bases and J by 4 bases, with 14 bases between. The CDR3 spells CASTSPASGANVLTF. Here the CDR3 DNA reads TGTGCCAGTACCTCCCCGGCTTCCGGGGCCAACGTCCTGACTTTC. The full variable domain, its missing parts supplied by reference TRBV19 and TRBJ2-6, is DGGITQSPKYLFRKEGQNVTLSCEQNLNHDAMYWYRQDPGQGLRLIYYSQIVNDFQKGDIAEGYSVSREKKESFPLTVTSAQKNPTAFYLCASTSPASGANVLTFGAGSRLTVL.

The chain carries TRBV18 and TRBJ2-1; possibly TRBD1 for D (6 bases). The CDR3 has 14 amino acids. Trimming pared 0 bases from V and 7 bases from J, leaving 10 bases between. The germline V gene has CDR1 KGHSH and CDR2 LQKENI. CDR3 nucleotides: TGTGCCAGCTCACCACCGGCCCAGGGGAATGAGCAGTTCTTC. Protein product: CASSPPAQGNEQFF.

In its sample, this clone was seen once. The rearrangement links TRBV28 to TRBJ2-7; 8 nucleotides line up with TRBD1. Germline V CDR1 and CDR2: MDHEN, SYDVKM. With V trimmed by 5 bases and J by 1 base, 10 bases remained unmatched. This CDR3 spans 16 amino acids. The CDR3 spells CASSPPDRGFSYEQYF. The CDR3 coding sequence is TGTGCCAGCAGTCCCCCCGACAGGGGTTTTTCCTACGAGCAGTACTTC.

This sequence joins TRBV6-5 and TRBJ2-5; unclear D gene. Trimming removed 6 bases at V and 5 bases at J, with 13 bases between. Germline V gene lookup returns CDR1 MNHEY and CDR2 SVGAGI. The CDR3 consists of 13 residues. The CDR3 loop reads CASSRYKGETQYF. The DNA of the CDR3 is TGTGCCAGCAGCCGCTACAAAGGGGAGACCCAGTACTTC.

The chain links TRBV7-7 to TRBJ2-2; TRBD1 is a possible D gene (5 bases). CDR1 is SSHAT, CDR2 FNYEAQ, per germline (reference sequence). The V gene lost 3 bases and the J gene lost 5 bases, with 10 bases spanning the gap. The CDR3 is 14 residues long. The CDR3 sequence: CASSLQGSTGELFF. The DNA of the CDR3 is TGTGCCAGCAGCTTGCAGGGTTCGACCGGGGAGCTGTTTTTT.

The chain joins TRBV6-5 to TRBJ2-1; 8 bases are shared with TRBD2. Germline assignment: CDR1 MNHEY and CDR2 SVGAGI. CDR3 size: 15 residues. V lost 2 bases to trimming and J lost 2 bases; unmatched junction nucleotides: 2. This CDR3 is CASSYRGGTYNEQFF. DNA for the CDR3: TGTGCCAGCAGTTACCGGGGGGGAACCTACAATGAGCAGTTCTTC.

J is TRBJ2-1 and V is TRBV11-2; D is undetermined. CDR1 SGHAT and CDR2 FQNNGV come from the germline V gene. The length of the CDR3 is 15 residues. Trimming removed 5 bases from V and 7 bases from J, with 18 bases in between. CDR3: CASSPSGISLNEQFF. The CDR3 DNA reads as TGTGCCAGCAGCCCCTCCGGAATATCGTTGAATGAGCAGTTCTTC.

The rearrangement links TRBV2 to TRBJ2-2; a possible D gene is TRBD1 (5 bases). CDR1 and CDR2 (germline): SNHLY, FYNNEI. The CDR3 extends over 14 amino acids. V was clipped by 7 bases and J by 3 bases, with 12 bases between them. CDR3 protein: CASKSQGYTGELFF. CDR3 nucleotides: TGTGCCAGCAAAAGTCAGGGTTACACCGGGGAGCTGTTTTTT. The full variable domain, with the rest looked up from reference TRBV2 and TRBJ2-2, is EPEVTQTPSHQVTQMGQEVILRCVPISNHLYFYWYRQILGQKVEFLVSFYNNEISEKSEIFDDQFSVERPDGSNFTLKIRSTKLEDSAMYFCASKSQGYTGELFFGEGSRLTVL.

The rearrangement joins TRBV4-2 to TRBJ2-3; D gene uncertain. Deletions cut 1 base from V and 1 base from J, with 9 bases between. Germline V CDR1 and CDR2: LGHNA, YNFKEQ. This CDR3 has 15 amino acids. The CDR3, as DNA: TGTGCCAGCAGCCAAGGCGGCGCCCGCACAGATACGCAGTATTTT. The encoded protein is CASSQGGARTDTQYF.

The chain recombines TRBV4-2 with TRBJ2-2; 8 nucleotides match TRBD2. CDR1 is LGHNA and CDR2 is YNFKEQ in the germline V gene. The CDR3 loop spans 15 amino acids. Unmatched junction bases numbered 3, after V lost 4 bases and J lost 2 bases. The CDR3 nucleotides are TGTGCCAGCAGCCCCAGCGGGGGAAACACCGGGGAGCTGTTTTTT. Its protein product is CASSPSGGNTGELFF.

The chain joins TRBV5-1 to TRBJ1-6, with TRBD1 matching 7 bases. Unmatched junction bases numbered 2, after V lost 3 bases and J lost 5 bases. CDR3 length: 14 amino acids. Germline-derived CDR1 and CDR2 are SGHRS and YFSETQ. The CDR3 DNA is TGCGCCAGCAGCTCCGGGACAGATAATTCACCCCTCCACTTT. Its translation: CASSSGTDNSPLHF.

The V and J genes are TRBV30 and TRBJ1-2; D is undetermined. The CDR3 is 16 residues long. Trimming left V 0 bases short and J 3 bases short, with 17 bases between. In germline, CDR1 is GTSNPN, CDR2 SVGIG (reference sequence). DNA for the CDR3: TGTGCCTGGAGTGTCAACCATAACCTCGTCCACTATGGCTACACCTTC. Translation gives CAWSVNHNLVHYGYTF.

The CDR3 bases are TGCGCCAGCAGTGAGTCATTGGCAGTTAATCAGCCCCAGCATTTT. It yields the protein CASSESLAVNQPQHF. The chain links TRBV10-1 to TRBJ1-5, with D hard to call. The CDR3 runs 15 residues. V lost 0 bases to trimming and J lost 4 bases, with 10 bases between them. The germline V gene has CDR1 WNHNN and CDR2 SYGVQD (reference sequence).

V and J are TRBV5-1 and TRBJ2-2, with TRBD2 as a possible D gene (6 bases). CDR1 SGHRS and CDR2 YFSETQ come from the germline V gene. The CDR3 has 14 amino acids. Deletions cut 0 bases from V and 6 bases from J, with 9 bases between. DNA for the CDR3: TGCGCCAGCAGCTTGGGCGGGGATCCCGGGGAGCTGTTTTTT. Amino acid sequence: CASSLGGDPGELFF.

This chain joins TRBV11-2 and TRBJ1-1, with TRBD1 as a possible D gene (6 bases). Trimming left V 5 bases short and J 5 bases short, with 21 bases between. Germline CDR1 SGHAT, CDR2 FQNNGV. This CDR3 is built from 16 residues. This chain's CDR3 is CASSRNTGTSITEAFF. The CDR3 DNA reads as TGTGCCAGCAGCCGTAACACCGGGACAAGTATAACTGAAGCTTTCTTT.

Remarks on this clone: In the same sample, other DNA sequences code for this CDR3. The rearrangement links TRBV2 to TRBJ1-5, with a possible D match to TRBD1 (6 bases). Trimming pared 6 bases from V and 0 bases from J, leaving 9 bases between. Germline V gene sequence: CDR1 SNHLY, CDR2 FYNNEI. This CDR3 comprises 14 residues. CDR3 residues: CASSGQLSNQPQHF. In DNA form, the CDR3 reads TGTGCCAGCAGCGGACAGCTTAGCAATCAGCCCCAGCATTTT.

The J gene is TRBJ2-7, the V gene TRBV18; 11 nucleotides align to TRBD1. Germline assignment: CDR1 KGHSH and CDR2 LQKENI. CDR3 length equals 15 residues. After removal of 4 bases from V and 1 base from J, the junction contained 3 bases not matched to a gene. The CDR3 nucleotides are TGTGCCAGCTCACTAGGACAGGGGGCGTCCTACGAGCAGTACTTC. Protein: CASSLGQGASYEQYF.

The chain recombines TRBV7-9 with TRBJ2-3, with D possibly TRBD2 on 5 matching bases. The V gene lost 5 bases and the J gene lost 6 bases, with 15 bases spanning the gap. Germline V CDR1 and CDR2: SEHNR, FQNEAQ (reference sequence). The length of the CDR3 is 14 residues. The CDR3 nucleotides read TGTGCCAGCAGCCCTCTTGGTGTAGCGGATACGCAGTATTTT. This sequence encodes CASSPLGVADTQYF.

The CDR3 reads CASSLWNTEAFF. For the CDR3, the DNA is TGTGCCAGCAGTTTATGGAACACTGAAGCTTTCTTT. The chain joins TRBV28 to TRBJ1-1; D gene unclear. The CDR3 extends over 12 amino acids. Trimming stripped 0 bases from V and 1 base from J, with 0 bases between. Germline V gene lookup returns CDR1 MDHEN and CDR2 SYDVKM.

The chain couples TRBV6-1 to TRBJ2-7; 7 bases agree with TRBD1. The length of the CDR3 is 15 residues. CDR1 and CDR2 from the germline V gene are MNHNS and SASEGT. Losses at the gene ends were 3 bases for V and 2 bases for J; bases not matched to a gene: 7. The CDR3 protein is CASSDPGTATYEQYF. For the CDR3, the DNA is TGTGCCAGCAGTGACCCCGGGACAGCGACCTACGAGCAGTACTTC.

The rearrangement links TRBV6-1 to TRBJ2-2; 8 bases match TRBD1. This CDR3 spans 16 amino acids. Germline CDR1 reads MNHNS; CDR2 reads SASEGT. V dropped 6 bases and J dropped 5; count of bases not matched to a gene: 11. This CDR3 reads CASREIQGAGTGELFF. CDR3 nucleotides: TGTGCCAGCAGGGAAATCCAGGGGGCAGGAACCGGGGAGCTGTTTTTT.

The chain employs TRBV7-8 and TRBJ1-2, with D tentatively TRBD1 (6 bases). CDR3 size: 16 residues. The ends were cut back, 1 base at V and 5 bases at J, with 17 bases in the middle. Germline CDR1 is SGHVS and CDR2 is FQNEAQ. CDR3 sequence: CASSLVGGGGWYGYTF. CDR3 nucleotide sequence: TGTGCCAGCAGCTTAGTTGGCGGAGGGGGGTGGTATGGCTACACCTTC.

The chain links TRBV2 to TRBJ1-2; D is perhaps TRBD1 (5 bases). V gave up 5 bases and J gave up 7 bases, with 17 bases separating them. The length of the CDR3 is 14 residues. Germline assignment: CDR1 SNHLY and CDR2 FYNNEI. CDR3 nucleotides: TGTGCCAGCAGTTACAAGCAGGGAAGTACTGGCTACACCTTC. Translating it yields CASSYKQGSTGYTF.

The CDR3 loop is CASGKGETQYF. In DNA, the CDR3 is TGTGCCAGTGGAAAAGGGGAGACCCAGTACTTC. V usage is TRBV19 and J usage is TRBJ2-5; D unresolved. The CDR3 consists of 11 residues. Germline-derived CDR1 and CDR2 are LNHDA and SQIVND (reference sequence). Between the trimmed V and J ends, which lost 8 bases and 5 bases, there was a span of 9 bases.

The rearrangement links TRBV10-3 to TRBJ2-7, with 8 bases identical to TRBD1. CDR3 length: 16 residues. Per germline, CDR1 ENHRY and CDR2 SYGVKD. V lost 0 bases to trimming and J lost 5 bases; unmatched junction nucleotides: 9. CDR3 sequence reads: CAISESAGRGRNEQYF. DNA for the CDR3: TGTGCCATCAGTGAGTCGGCGGGCAGGGGGCGCAACGAGCAGTACTTC.

The chain links TRBV7-9 to TRBJ2-3, with D possibly being TRBD2 (6 bases). Germline V gives CDR1 SEHNR, CDR2 FQNEAQ (reference sequence). The CDR3 contains 16 residues. V lost 0 bases to trimming and J lost 2 bases, with 12 bases between them. The CDR3 protein is CASSLARGTHTDTQYF. The DNA for the CDR3 is TGTGCCAGCAGCTTAGCGCGGGGAACTCACACAGATACGCAGTATTTT.

The chain employs TRBV7-3 and TRBJ2-3; a weak D match, TRBD2 (6 bases). There are 18 residues in the CDR3. Germline V gene lookup returns CDR1 SGHTA and CDR2 FQGTGA. Trimming took off 1 base at V and 3 bases at J, with 20 bases between the two ends. The DNA for the CDR3 is TGTGCCAGCAGCTTAATAGGGTCCAGCGGGCTGGGGACAGATACGCAGTATTTT. Translated: CASSLIGSSGLGTDTQYF.

The gene calls are TRBV19 and TRBJ2-1; 9 nucleotides align to TRBD1. Losses at the gene ends were 6 bases for V and 7 bases for J; bases not matched to a gene: 16. Germline V CDR1 and CDR2: LNHDA, SQIVND (reference sequence). This CDR3 has 17 amino acids. For the CDR3, the DNA is TGTGCCAGTAGGTTAAATACCGGGACAGGGTTCTATAATGAGCAGTTCTTC. Translating gives CASRLNTGTGFYNEQFF.

This clone has just one count. CDR3 in amino acids: CASSEAGGHRNEQFF. The CDR3 DNA reads as TGTGCCAGCAGTGAGGCGGGAGGGCATCGCAATGAGCAGTTCTTC. The chain joins TRBV2 to TRBJ2-1; 9 bases line up with TRBD2. The CDR3 runs 15 residues. The V gene's germline CDR1 is SNHLY and CDR2 FYNNEI. The trim removed 3 bases at V and 6 bases at J, leaving 6 bases unmatched.

The chain carries TRBV7-6 and TRBJ2-7; TRBD2 matches 7 bases. Germline CDR1 is SGHVS and CDR2 is FNYEAQ. The trim removed 5 bases at V and 6 bases at J, leaving 4 bases unmatched. The CDR3 sequence is 12 residues long. The CDR3 region is CASSATGGEQYF. CDR3 DNA: TGTGCCAGCAGCGCAACGGGGGGCGAGCAGTACTTC. Full variable domain (remainder filled in from reference TRBV7-6 and TRBJ2-7): GAGVSQSPRYKVTKRGQDVALRCDPISGHVSLYWYRQALGQGPEFLTYFNYEAQQDKSGLPNDRFSAERPEGSISTLTIQRTEQRDSAMYRCASSATGGEQYFGPGTRLTVT.